This T cell receptor (beta chain) was sequenced in a study of CD8 T cells in ankylosing spondylitis (dated by TCRdb to about 2017). With respect to the entire study: T cell receptor beta repertoires were profiled in healthy donors and ankylosing spondylitis patients so that disease-linked TCR variants could be found. Peripheral blood was sampled, and synovial fluid was additionally collected from ankylosing spondylitis patients. The full study cohort comprised 20 to 30 ankylosing spondylitis patients and over a hundred healthy donors.

The research as a whole found: Some motif variants were previously reported in synovial fluid and blood of reactive arthritis patients, suggesting common disease-initiation mechanisms. A TCR beta motif made up of under ten highly homologous amino acid variants appeared to be characteristic of blood from ankylosing spondylitis patients. A CD8+ phenotype was shown by the disease-linked clones, which were found at relatively low frequencies in peripheral blood. Significant enrichment of the disease-linked clones was reported in matched synovial fluid samples from ankylosing spondylitis patients.

This clonotype was counted many times. The antigen it binds to is not known. No base qualities exist here, and no much larger clone lies one base off it. Sequencer: Illumina HiSeq 2500. Quantitative 5'-RACE with molecular barcodes was the method used to prepare the TCR beta libraries. The paper's data handling went like this. A new computational method, built on a probabilistic model of VDJ rearrangement, was used to identify disease-linked TCR variants. The public reads were reanalyzed by TCRdb: fastp trimming at Q25, MiXCR alignment, in-frame beta chains only. Every distinct CDR3 protein forms one entry, paired with its most common genes and DNA. The V and J calls and clone size are TCRdb's, not the authors'. For this sample the table gives about 200,000 distinct CDR3 sequences, of which around 13% were detected only once. The top ten hold 16% of the sample. V ends up 6 bases short and J 4 bases short, with an unmatched junction base count of 5. The cysteine opens and the phenylalanine closes a CDR3 of 14 amino acids. Left in the record is the CDR3 DNA by itself, 42 bases read in frame from the first base.

The specimen was blood, either unsorted or a sorted T cell fraction (not recorded which). This clonotype originated in a male donor with ankylosing spondylitis or in good health (not recorded which). The chain joins TRBV12-3 or TRBV12-4 to TRBJ2-3; the junction holds 9 bases that match TRBD1. The DNA reads as follows: TGTGCCAGCAGGGGACAGGGCGCCCCAGATACGCAGTATTTT. Its protein reads: CASRGQGAPDTQYF.